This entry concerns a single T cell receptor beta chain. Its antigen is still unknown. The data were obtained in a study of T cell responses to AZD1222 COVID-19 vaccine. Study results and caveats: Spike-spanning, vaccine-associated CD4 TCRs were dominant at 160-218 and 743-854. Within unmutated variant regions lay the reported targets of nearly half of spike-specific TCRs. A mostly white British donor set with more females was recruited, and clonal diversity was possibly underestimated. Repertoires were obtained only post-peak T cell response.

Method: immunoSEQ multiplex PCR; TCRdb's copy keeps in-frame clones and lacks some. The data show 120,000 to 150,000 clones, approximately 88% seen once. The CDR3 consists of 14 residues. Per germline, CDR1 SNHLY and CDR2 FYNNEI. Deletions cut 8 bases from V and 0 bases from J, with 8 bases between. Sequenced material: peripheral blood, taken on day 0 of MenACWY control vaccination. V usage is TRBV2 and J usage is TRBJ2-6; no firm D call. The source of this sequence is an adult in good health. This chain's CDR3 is CASSDISGANVLTF. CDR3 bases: TGTGCCAGCTCAGACATCTCTGGGGCCAACGTCCTGACTTTC.